Following are 11 T cell receptor beta chains from one sample sequenced in a study of graft-versus-host responses after intestinal transplantation. Generated by immunoSEQ multiplex PCR, the TCRdb table keeps only in-frame clones and is missing some. The profile covers some 86,000 clones, with about nine tenths appearing a single time and 0.1% taken by the ten largest. Which antigens these TCRs recognize remains unknown. The starting material was unstimulated CD4+ T cells sorted from spleen or lymph node cells, obtained before intestinal transplant. The receptor source for this set is a human donor who received an intestinal transplant.

The rearrangement joins TRBV7-2 to TRBJ1-3; D unresolved. The germline V gene encodes CDR1 SGHTA and CDR2 FQGNSA. Trimming stripped 5 bases from V and 0 bases from J, with 20 bases between. This CDR3 comprises 18 residues. The CDR3 nucleotides read TGTGCCAGCAGCCTTACGGGAGGCGCCGAATCCTCTGGAAACACCATATATTTT. It translates to CASSLTGGAESSGNTIYF. The variable domain in full, completed from reference TRBV7-2 and TRBJ1-3, reads GAGVSQSPSNKVTEKGKDVELRCDPISGHTALYWYRQSLGQGLEFLIYFQGNSAPDKSGLPSDRFSAERTGGSVSTLTIQRTQQEDSAVYLCASSLTGGAESSGNTIYFGEGSWLTVV.

The chain joins TRBV2 to TRBJ2-7, with 10 bases lining up with TRBD1. Germline V gene data show CDR1 as SNHLY and CDR2 as FYNNEI. The CDR3 is 14 residues long. J was trimmed by 6 bases and V by 8 bases; bases with no gene match: 10. The CDR3 sequence is CASGLDRGRAEQYF. CDR3 nucleotide sequence: TGTGCCAGCGGATTAGACAGGGGGCGCGCCGAGCAGTACTTC.

This chain connects TRBV29-1 to TRBJ2-1, with 7 bases identical to TRBD2. Germline values: CDR1 SQVTM, CDR2 ANQGSEA. Trimming at V came to 4 bases and at J to 6 bases, leaving 6 bases not matched to a gene. This CDR3 is built from 13 residues. The CDR3 nucleotides read TGCAGCGTTGGTAAGGGAGGGTTCAATGAGCAGTTCTTC. Translating it yields CSVGKGGFNEQFF.

This sequence joins TRBV29-1 and TRBJ2-5; no clear D. Germline loops: CDR1 SQVTM, CDR2 ANQGSEA. CDR3 length: 11 amino acids. Trimming took 3 bases from V and 4 from J, leaving 6 bases between them. The CDR3 DNA is TGCAGCGTTGATGCGAGAGAGACCCAGTACTTC. It codes for CSVDARETQYF.

The chain employs TRBV10-1 and TRBJ2-2; TRBD2 aligns across 7 bases. Germline loops: CDR1 WNHNN, CDR2 SYGVQD (reference sequence). The CDR3 is made up of 18 amino acids. Trimming cost V 0 bases and J 7 bases; bases outside gene matches: 14. The CDR3 bases are TGCGCCAGCAGTGAGTCAGGCTACGGGAGGACCGGGGACGGGGAGCTGTTTTTT. This codes for CASSESGYGRTGDGELFF.

In the case of this clone: The same CDR3 can be traced to other DNA sequences in this sample. The V gene is TRBV7-2, the J gene TRBJ2-7; D perhaps matches TRBD2 (6 bases). CDR1 is SGHTA, CDR2 FQGNSA, per germline. V lost 6 bases to trimming and J lost 1 base, with 10 bases between them. The CDR3 is 13 amino acids. Here the CDR3 reads CASRRDSSYEQYF. The CDR3 nucleotides read TGTGCCAGCAGACGGGACTCATCCTACGAGCAGTACTTC.

The chain links TRBV5-1 to TRBJ2-7; TRBD1 aligns across 10 bases. This CDR3 has 13 residues. Germline assignment: CDR1 SGHRS and CDR2 YFSETQ. Germline trimming cut 3 bases from V and 5 bases from J; bases unmatched to any gene: 2. The CDR3 nucleotides are TGCGCCAGCAGCTCCGGGACAGGGGACGAGCAGTACTTC. Translating gives CASSSGTGDEQYF. The full variable domain, with the rest looked up from reference TRBV5-1 and TRBJ2-7, is KAGVTQTPRYLIKTRGQQVTLSCSPISGHRSVSWYQQTPGQGLQFLFEYFSETQRNKGNFPGRFSGRQFSNSRSEMNVSTLELGDSALYLCASSSGTGDEQYFGPGTRLTVT.

This clone was recorded once. V usage is TRBV18 and J usage is TRBJ1-1; perhaps TRBD1 as D (5 bases). The ends were cut back, 3 bases at V and 7 bases at J, with 9 bases in the middle. Per the germline V gene, CDR1 is KGHSH and CDR2 is LQKENI. The CDR3 is 12 residues long. CDR3 loop: CASSPLTVEAFF. The CDR3 nucleotides are TGTGCCAGCTCACCTTTGACAGTTGAAGCTTTCTTT.

The CDR3 is CASSQPRTTAGASSFQQYF. CDR3 sequence (DNA): TGCGCCAGCAGCCAACCCCGGACAACAGCGGGGGCATCAAGCTTCCAACAGTACTTC. The chain carries TRBV4-1 and TRBJ2-7; TRBD2 aligns across 8 bases. The J segment lost 10 bases and the V segment lost 2 bases, leaving 25 bases of the junction unmatched. The germline V gene encodes CDR1 MGHRA and CDR2 YSYEKL. The CDR3 has 19 residues.

The rearrangement links TRBV7-8 to TRBJ2-2; D is perhaps TRBD2 (5 bases). Trimming cost V 6 bases and J 7 bases, with 21 bases left between them. Germline V gives CDR1 SGHVS, CDR2 FQNEAQ. The CDR3 extends over 16 amino acids. CDR3 bases: TGTGCCAGCAGACTTACCCTACTAGGGCTCGGCGGGGAGCTGTTTTTT. It yields the protein CASRLTLLGLGGELFF. The full variable domain, its missing parts supplied by reference TRBV7-8 and TRBJ2-2, is GAGVSQSPRYKVAKRGQDVALRCDPISGHVSLFWYQQALGQGPEFLTYFQNEAQLDKSGLPSDRFFAERPEGSVSTLKIQRTQQEDSAVYLCASRLTLLGLGGELFFGEGSRLTVL.

The genes are TRBV4-3 and TRBJ2-1; D gene ambiguous. This CDR3 comprises 16 residues. The V end was cut by 4 bases, the J end by 2 bases, with 15 bases between. Per germline, CDR1 LGHNA and CDR2 YSLEER. This CDR3 reads CASSRDTGSTYNEQFF. Written as DNA, the CDR3 is TGCGCCAGCAGCCGAGATACCGGGTCCACCTACAATGAGCAGTTCTTC.